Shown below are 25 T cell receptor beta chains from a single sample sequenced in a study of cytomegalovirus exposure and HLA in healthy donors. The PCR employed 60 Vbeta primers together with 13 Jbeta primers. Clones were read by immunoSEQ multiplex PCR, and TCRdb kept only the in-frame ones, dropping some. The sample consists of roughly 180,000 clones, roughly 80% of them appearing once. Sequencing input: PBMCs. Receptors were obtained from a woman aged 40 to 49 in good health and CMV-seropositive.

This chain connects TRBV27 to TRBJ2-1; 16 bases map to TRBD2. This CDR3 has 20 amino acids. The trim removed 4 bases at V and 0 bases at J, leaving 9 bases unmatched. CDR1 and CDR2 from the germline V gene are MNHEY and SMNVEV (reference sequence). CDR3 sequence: CASSSPGLAGGPSSYNEQFF. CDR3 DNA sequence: TGTGCCAGCAGTTCTCCGGGACTAGCGGGAGGGCCCAGCTCCTACAATGAGCAGTTCTTC.

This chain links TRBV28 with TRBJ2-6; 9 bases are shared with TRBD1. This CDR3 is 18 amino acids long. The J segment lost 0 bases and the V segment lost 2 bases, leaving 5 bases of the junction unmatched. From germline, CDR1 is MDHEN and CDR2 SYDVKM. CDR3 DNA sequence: TGTGCCAGCAGTTTAATAGGACAGGGGTCCTCTGGGGCCAACGTCCTGACTTTC. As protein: CASSLIGQGSSGANVLTF. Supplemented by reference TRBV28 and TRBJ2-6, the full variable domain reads DVKVTQSSRYLVKRTGEKVFLECVQDMDHENMFWYRQDPGLGLRLIYFSYDVKMKEKGDIPEGYSVSREKKERFSLILESASTNQTSMYLCASSLIGQGSSGANVLTFGAGSRLTVL.

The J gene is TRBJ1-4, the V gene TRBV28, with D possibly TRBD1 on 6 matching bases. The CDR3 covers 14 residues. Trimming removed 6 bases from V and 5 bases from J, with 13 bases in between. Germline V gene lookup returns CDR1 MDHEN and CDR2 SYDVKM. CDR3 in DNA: TGTGCCAGCAGCGCGGGGGGGCGGAATGAAAAACTGTTTTTT. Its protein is CASSAGGRNEKLFF.

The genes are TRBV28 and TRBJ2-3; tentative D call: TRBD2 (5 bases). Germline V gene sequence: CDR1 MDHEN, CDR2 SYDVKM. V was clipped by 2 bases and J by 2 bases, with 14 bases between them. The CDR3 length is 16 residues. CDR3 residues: CASSLQAGPITDTQYF. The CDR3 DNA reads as TGTGCCAGCAGTTTACAGGCGGGTCCAATCACAGATACGCAGTATTTT.

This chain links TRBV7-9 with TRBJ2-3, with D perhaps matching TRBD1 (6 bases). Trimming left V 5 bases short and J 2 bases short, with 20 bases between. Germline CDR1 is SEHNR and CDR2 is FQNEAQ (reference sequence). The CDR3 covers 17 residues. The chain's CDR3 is CASSPPNPRQVTDTQYF. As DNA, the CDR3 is TGTGCCAGCAGCCCCCCTAACCCTCGACAGGTCACAGATACGCAGTATTTT.

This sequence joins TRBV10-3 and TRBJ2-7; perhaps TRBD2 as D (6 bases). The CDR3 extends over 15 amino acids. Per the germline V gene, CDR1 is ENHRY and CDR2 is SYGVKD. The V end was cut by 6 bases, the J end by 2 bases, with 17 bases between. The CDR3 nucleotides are TGTGCCATCAGGGATAGCGGTGGATCTGCCTACGAGCAGTACTTC. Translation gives CAIRDSGGSAYEQYF.

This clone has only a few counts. This CDR3 is CASSLGGSGSYNEQFF. The CDR3, as DNA: TGTGCCAGCAGCCTGGGTGGTAGCGGGTCCTACAATGAGCAGTTCTTC. V and J are TRBV4-2 and TRBJ2-1; 7 bases are shared with TRBD2. This CDR3 is 16 amino acids long. The V gene end was trimmed by 4 bases and the J gene end by 1 base; junction bases not matched to a gene: 7. The V gene's germline CDR1 is LGHNA and CDR2 YNFKEQ.

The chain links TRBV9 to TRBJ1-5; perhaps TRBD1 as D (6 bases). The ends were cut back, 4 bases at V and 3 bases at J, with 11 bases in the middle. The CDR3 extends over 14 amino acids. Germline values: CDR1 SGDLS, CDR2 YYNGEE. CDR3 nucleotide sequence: TGTGCCAGCAGCCTCACAGGGAACAATCAGCCCCAGCATTTT. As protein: CASSLTGNNQPQHF.

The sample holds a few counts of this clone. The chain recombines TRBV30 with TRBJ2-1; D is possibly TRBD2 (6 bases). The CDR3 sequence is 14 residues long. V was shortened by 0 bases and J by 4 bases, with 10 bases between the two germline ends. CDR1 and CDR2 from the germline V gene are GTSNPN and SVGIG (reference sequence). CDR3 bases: TGTGCCTGGAGTGTACTGCGGGAATACAATGAGCAGTTCTTC. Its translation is CAWSVLREYNEQFF.

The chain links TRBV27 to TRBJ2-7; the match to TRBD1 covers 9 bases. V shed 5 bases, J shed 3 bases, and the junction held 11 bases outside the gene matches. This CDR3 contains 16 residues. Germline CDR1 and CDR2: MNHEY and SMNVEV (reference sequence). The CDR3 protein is CASSLTGTGRGYEQYF. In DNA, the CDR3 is TGTGCCAGCAGTCTCACCGGGACAGGGAGAGGCTACGAGCAGTACTTC.

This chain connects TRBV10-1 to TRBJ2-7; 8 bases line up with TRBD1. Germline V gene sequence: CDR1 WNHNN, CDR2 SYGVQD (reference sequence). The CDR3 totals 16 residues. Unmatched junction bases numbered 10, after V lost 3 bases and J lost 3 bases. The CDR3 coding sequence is TGCGCCAGCAGTGATGCAGGGGGCAGGGGACTCTACGAGCAGTACTTC. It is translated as CASSDAGGRGLYEQYF.

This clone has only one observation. The chain's CDR3 is CASSVEGRGFTDTQYF. The CDR3 coding sequence is TGTGCCAGCAGCGTAGAGGGCAGGGGTTTCACAGATACGCAGTATTTT. This chain joins TRBV9 and TRBJ2-3, with TRBD1 as a possible D gene (6 bases). This CDR3 has 16 amino acids. V was clipped by 0 bases and J by 2 bases, with 13 bases between them. Germline V CDR1 and CDR2: SGDLS, YYNGEE.

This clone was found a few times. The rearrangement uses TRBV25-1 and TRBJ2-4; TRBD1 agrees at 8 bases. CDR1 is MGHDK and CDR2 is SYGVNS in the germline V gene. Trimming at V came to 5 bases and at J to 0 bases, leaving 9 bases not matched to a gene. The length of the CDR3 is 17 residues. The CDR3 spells CASSTGTGPLAKNIQYF. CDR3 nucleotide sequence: TGTGCCAGCAGTACCGGGACAGGTCCACTAGCCAAAAACATTCAGTACTTC.

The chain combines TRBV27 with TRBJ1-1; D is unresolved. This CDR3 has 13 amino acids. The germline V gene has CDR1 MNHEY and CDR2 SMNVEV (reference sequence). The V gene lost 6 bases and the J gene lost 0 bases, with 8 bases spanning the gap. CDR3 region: CASRQLMNTEAFF. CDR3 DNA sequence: TGTGCCAGCAGACAGCTCATGAACACTGAAGCTTTCTTT.

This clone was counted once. The CDR3 nucleotides are TGTGCCATCAGTGCCCCTAGCAAAGAGACCCAGTACTTC. Protein sequence: CAISAPSKETQYF. The chain has TRBV10-3 and TRBJ2-5; D is possibly TRBD2 (5 bases). V was clipped by 4 bases and J by 3 bases, with 9 bases between them. The germline V gene encodes CDR1 ENHRY and CDR2 SYGVKD. CDR3 length equals 13 residues.

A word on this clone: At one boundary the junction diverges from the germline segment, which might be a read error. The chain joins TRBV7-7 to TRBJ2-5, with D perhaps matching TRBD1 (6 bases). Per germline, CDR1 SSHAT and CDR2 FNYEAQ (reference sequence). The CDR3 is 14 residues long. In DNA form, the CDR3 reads TGTGCTAGCAGCTCCCGTACAGGGACAAAGACCCAGTACTTC. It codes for CASSSRTGTKTQYF. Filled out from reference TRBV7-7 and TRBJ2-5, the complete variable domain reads GAGVSQSPRYKVTKRGQDVTLRCDPISSHATLYWYQQALGQGPEFLTYFNYEAQPDKSGLPSDRFSAERPEGSISTLTIQRTEQRDSAMYRCASSSRTGTKTQYFGPGTRLLVL.

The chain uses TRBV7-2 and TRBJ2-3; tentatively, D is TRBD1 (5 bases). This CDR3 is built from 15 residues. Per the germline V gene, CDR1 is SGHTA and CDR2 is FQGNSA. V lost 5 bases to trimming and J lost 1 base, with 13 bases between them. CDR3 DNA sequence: TGTGCCAGCAGCCCCCAGAGCAGGGGCACAGATACGCAGTATTTT. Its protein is CASSPQSRGTDTQYF.

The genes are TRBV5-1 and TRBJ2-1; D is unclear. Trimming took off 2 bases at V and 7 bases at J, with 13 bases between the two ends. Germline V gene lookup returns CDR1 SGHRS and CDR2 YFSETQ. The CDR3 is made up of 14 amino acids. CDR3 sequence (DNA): TGCGCCAGCAGCTTTTCTGCTAGAGGTAATGAGCAGTTCTTC. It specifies CASSFSARGNEQFF. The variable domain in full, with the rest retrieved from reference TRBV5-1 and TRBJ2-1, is KAGVTQTPRYLIKTRGQQVTLSCSPISGHRSVSWYQQTPGQGLQFLFEYFSETQRNKGNFPGRFSGRQFSNSRSEMNVSTLELGDSALYLCASSFSARGNEQFFGPGTRLTVL.

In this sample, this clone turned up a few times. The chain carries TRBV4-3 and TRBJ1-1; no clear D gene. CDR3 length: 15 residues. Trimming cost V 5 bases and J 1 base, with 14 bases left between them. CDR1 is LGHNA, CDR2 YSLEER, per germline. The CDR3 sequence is CASSFRGSRNTEAFF. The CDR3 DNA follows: TGCGCCAGCAGCTTCCGCGGGAGCCGGAACACTGAAGCTTTCTTT.

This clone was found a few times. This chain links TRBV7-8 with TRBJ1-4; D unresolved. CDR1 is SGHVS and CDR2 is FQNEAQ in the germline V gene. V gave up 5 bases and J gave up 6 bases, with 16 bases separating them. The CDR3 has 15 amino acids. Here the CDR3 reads CASSLTRGFYEKLFF. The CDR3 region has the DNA TGTGCCAGCAGCCTAACCCGAGGATTCTATGAAAAACTGTTTTTT.

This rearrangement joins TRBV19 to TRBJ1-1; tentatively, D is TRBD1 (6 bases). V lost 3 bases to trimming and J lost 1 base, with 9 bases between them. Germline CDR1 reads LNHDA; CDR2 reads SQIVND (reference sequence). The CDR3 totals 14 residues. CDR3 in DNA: TGTGCCAGTAGTATCCAACAGGGGAACACTGAAGCTTTCTTT. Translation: CASSIQQGNTEAFF.

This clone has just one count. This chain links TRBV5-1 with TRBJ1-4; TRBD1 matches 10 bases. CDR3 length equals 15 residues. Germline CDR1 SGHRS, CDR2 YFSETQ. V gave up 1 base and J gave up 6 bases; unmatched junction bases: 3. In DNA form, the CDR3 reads TGCGCCAGCAGCTTGACCGGGACAGGGGATGAAAAACTGTTTTTT. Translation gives CASSLTGTGDEKLFF.

In DNA form, the CDR3 reads TGTGCCTGGACTAGCGGGAGCTACGAGCAGTACTTC. The encoded protein is CAWTSGSYEQYF. J is TRBJ2-7 and V is TRBV30, with 10 bases fitting TRBD2. V lost 4 bases, J lost 3 bases, and 0 bases stayed unmatched. Germline-derived CDR1 and CDR2 are GTSNPN and SVGIG (reference sequence). The CDR3 sequence is 12 residues long.

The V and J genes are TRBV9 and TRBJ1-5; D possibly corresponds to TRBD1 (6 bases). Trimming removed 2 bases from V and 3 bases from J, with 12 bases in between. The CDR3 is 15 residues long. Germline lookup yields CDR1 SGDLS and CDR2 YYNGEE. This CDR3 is CASSVQGLPNQPQHF. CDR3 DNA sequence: TGTGCCAGCAGCGTGCAGGGGCTTCCCAATCAGCCCCAGCATTTT.

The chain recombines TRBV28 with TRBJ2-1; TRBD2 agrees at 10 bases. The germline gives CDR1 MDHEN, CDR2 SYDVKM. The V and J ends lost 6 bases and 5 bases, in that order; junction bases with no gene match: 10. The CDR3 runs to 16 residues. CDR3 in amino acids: CASSLPAGGPNNEQFF. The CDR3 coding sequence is TGTGCCAGCAGCCTCCCAGCGGGAGGGCCCAACAATGAGCAGTTCTTC.